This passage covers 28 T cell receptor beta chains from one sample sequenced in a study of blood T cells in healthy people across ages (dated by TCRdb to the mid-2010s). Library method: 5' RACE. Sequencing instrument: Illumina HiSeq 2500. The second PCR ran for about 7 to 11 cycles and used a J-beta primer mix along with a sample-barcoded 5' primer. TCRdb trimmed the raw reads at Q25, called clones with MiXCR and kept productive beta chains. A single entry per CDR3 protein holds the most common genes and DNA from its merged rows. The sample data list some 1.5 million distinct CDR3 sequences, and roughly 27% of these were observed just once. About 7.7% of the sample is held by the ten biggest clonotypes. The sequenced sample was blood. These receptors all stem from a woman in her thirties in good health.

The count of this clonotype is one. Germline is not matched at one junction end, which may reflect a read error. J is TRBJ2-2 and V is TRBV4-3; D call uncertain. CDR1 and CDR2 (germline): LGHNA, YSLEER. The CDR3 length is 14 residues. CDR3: CASSQTSNTRELFF. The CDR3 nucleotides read TGCGCCAGCAGCCAAACTTCTAACACCAGGGAGCTGTTTTTT.

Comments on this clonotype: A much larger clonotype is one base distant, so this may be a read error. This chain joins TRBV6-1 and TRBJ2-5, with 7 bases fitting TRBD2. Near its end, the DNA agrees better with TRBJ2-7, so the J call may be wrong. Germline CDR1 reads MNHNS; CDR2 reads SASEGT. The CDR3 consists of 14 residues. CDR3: CASTADGRGYEQYF. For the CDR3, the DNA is TGTGCCAGCACCGCCGATGGGAGGGGCTACGAGCAGTACTTC.

DNA of the CDR3: TGCGCCAGCAGCTTGTTTAGGCGCGGCCCCCAAGAGACCCAGTACTTC. Translation gives CASSLFRRGPQETQYF. The rearrangement joins TRBV5-1 to TRBJ2-5; D is uncertain. The V and J ends lost 1 base and 1 base respectively, with 14 bases between them. Germline loops: CDR1 SGHRS, CDR2 YFSETQ. The CDR3 extends over 16 amino acids.

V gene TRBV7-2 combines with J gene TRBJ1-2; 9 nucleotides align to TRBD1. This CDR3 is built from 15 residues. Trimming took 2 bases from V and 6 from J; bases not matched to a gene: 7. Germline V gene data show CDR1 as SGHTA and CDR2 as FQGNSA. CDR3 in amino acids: CASSLIGTGSHGYTF. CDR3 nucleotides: TGTGCCAGCAGCTTAATTGGGACAGGGTCGCATGGCTACACCTTC. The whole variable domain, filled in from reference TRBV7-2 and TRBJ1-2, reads GAGVSQSPSNKVTEKGKDVELRCDPISGHTALYWYRQSLGQGLEFLIYFQGNSAPDKSGLPSDRFSAERTGGSVSTLTIQRTQQEDSAVYLCASSLIGTGSHGYTFGSGTRLTVV.

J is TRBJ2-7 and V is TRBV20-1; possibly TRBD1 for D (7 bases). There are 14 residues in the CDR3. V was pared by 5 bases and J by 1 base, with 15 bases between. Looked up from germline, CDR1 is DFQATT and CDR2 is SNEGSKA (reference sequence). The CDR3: CSARRGQRSYEQYF. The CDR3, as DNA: TGCAGTGCTCGGCGGGGACAGCGGTCCTACGAGCAGTACTTC.

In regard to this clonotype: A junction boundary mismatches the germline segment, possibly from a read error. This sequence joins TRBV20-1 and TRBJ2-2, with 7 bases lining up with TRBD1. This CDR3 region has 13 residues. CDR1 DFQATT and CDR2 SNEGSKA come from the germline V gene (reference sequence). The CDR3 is CSADRENAGELFF. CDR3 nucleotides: TGCAGTGCTGACAGGGAGAACGCCGGGGAGCTGTTTTTT.

In DNA form, the CDR3 reads TGTGCCAGCGTGGACAGCTACGAGCAGTACTTC. This translates into CASVDSYEQYF. This chain uses TRBV2 with TRBJ2-7; D is possibly TRBD1 (6 bases). The CDR3 totals 11 residues. V was pared by 8 bases and J by 3 bases, with 8 bases between. From germline, CDR1 is SNHLY and CDR2 FYNNEI.

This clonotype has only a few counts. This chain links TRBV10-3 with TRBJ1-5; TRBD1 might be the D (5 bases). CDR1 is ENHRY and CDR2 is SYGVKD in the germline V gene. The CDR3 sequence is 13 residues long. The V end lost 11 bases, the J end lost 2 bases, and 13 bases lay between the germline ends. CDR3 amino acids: CASRDGGNQPQHF. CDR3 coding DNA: TGTGCCTCCAGGGACGGCGGCAATCAGCCCCAGCATTTT.

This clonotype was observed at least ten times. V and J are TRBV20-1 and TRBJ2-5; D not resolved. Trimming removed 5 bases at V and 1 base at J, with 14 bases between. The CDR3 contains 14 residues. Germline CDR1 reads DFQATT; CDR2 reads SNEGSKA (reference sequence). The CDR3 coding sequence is TGCAGTGCTGTACCCGGAGAAGCCCAAGAGACCCAGTACTTC. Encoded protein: CSAVPGEAQETQYF.

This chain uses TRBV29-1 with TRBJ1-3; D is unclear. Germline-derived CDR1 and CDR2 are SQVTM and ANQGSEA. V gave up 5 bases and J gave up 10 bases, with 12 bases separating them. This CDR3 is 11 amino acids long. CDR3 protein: CSVSSWVTIYF. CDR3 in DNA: TGCAGCGTTAGTAGTTGGGTGACCATATATTTT.

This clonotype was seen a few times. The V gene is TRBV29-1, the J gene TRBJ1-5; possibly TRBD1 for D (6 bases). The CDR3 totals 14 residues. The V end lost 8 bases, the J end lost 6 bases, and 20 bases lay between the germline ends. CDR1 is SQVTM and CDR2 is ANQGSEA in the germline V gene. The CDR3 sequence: CSYGDGDRSQPQHF. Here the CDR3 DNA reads TGCAGCTATGGGGATGGAGACAGGAGTCAGCCCCAGCATTTT.

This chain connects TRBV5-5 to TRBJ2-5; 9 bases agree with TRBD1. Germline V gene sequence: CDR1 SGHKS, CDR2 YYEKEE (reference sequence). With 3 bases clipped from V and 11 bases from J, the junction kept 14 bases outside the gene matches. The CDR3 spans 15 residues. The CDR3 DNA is TGTGCCAGCAGCTCAACCTCGGACAGGGGAAGTGAGCAGTACTTC. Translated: CASSSTSDRGSEQYF. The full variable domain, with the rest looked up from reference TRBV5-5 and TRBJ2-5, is DAGVTQSPTHLIKTRGQQVTLRCSPISGHKSVSWYQQVLGQGPQFIFQYYEKEERGRGNFPDRFSARQFPNYSSELNVNALLLGDSALYLCASSSTSDRGSEQYFGPGTRLLVL.

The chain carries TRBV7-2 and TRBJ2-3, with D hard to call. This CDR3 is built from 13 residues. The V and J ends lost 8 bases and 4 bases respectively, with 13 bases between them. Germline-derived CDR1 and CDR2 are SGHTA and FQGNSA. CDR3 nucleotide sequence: TGTGCCAGCGCAAAAGGGTACTCAGATACGCAGTATTTT. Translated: CASAKGYSDTQYF. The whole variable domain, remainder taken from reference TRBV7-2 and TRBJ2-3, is GAGVSQSPSNKVTEKGKDVELRCDPISGHTALYWYRQSLGQGLEFLIYFQGNSAPDKSGLPSDRFSAERTGGSVSTLTIQRTQQEDSAVYLCASAKGYSDTQYFGPGTRLTVL.

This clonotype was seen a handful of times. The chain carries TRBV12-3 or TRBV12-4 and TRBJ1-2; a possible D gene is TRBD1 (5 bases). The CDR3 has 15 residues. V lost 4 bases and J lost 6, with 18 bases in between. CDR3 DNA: TGTGCCAGCAGTTCACGCCCGAGAGGGGTTCATGGCTACACCTTC. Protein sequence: CASSSRPRGVHGYTF.

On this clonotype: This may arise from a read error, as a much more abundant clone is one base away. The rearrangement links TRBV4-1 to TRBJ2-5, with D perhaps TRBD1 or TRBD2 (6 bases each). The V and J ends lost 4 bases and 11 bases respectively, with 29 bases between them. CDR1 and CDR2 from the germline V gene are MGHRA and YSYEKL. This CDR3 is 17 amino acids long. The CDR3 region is CASSPVGRGPSYNEQYF. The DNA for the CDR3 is TGCGCCAGCAGCCCCGTAGGACGGGGGCCGTCTTACAATGAGCAGTACTTC.

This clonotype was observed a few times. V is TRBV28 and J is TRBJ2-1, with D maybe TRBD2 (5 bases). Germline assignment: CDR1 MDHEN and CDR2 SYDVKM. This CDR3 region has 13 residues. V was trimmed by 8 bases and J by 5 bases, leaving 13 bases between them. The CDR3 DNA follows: TGTGCCAGCCTGCTAGGAGGTAACAATGAGCAGTTCTTC. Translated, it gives CASLLGGNNEQFF.

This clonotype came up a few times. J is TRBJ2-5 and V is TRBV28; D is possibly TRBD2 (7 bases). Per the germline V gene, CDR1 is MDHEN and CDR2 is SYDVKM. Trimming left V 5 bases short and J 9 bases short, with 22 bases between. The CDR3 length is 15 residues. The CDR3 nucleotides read TGTGCCAGCAGTCCCCCGGGGGGCATTTGGGAGGCCCAGTACTTC. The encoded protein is CASSPPGGIWEAQYF.

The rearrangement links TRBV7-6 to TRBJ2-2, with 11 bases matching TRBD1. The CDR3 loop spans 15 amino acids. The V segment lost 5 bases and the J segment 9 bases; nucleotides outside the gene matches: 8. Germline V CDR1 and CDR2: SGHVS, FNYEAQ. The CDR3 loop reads CASSPGTGGRRELFF. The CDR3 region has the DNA TGTGCCAGCAGCCCCGGGACAGGGGGACGTCGGGAGCTGTTTTTT.

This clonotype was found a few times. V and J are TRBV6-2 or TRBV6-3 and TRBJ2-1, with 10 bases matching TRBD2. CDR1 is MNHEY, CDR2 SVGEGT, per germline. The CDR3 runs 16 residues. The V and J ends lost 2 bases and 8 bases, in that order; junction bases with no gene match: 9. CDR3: CASSYGSSGSLDEQFF. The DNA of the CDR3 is TGTGCCAGCAGTTACGGATCTAGCGGGAGTCTGGATGAGCAGTTCTTC.

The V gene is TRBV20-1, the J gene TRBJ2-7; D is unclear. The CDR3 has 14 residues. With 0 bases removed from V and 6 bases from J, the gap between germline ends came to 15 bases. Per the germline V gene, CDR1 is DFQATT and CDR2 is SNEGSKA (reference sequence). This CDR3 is CSAREGSGISEQYF. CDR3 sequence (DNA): TGCAGTGCTAGAGAGGGCAGTGGGATCTCCGAGCAGTACTTC.

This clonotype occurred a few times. Here the CDR3 reads CASSLGQGESIEETQYF. The DNA for the CDR3 is TGTGCCAGCAGCTTAGGACAGGGCGAAAGTATAGAAGAGACCCAGTACTTC. The V and J genes are TRBV11-2 and TRBJ2-5; 7 nucleotides match TRBD1. The V and J ends lost 1 base and 3 bases, in that order; junction bases with no gene match: 11. The CDR3 extends over 17 amino acids. Germline V gives CDR1 SGHAT, CDR2 FQNNGV.

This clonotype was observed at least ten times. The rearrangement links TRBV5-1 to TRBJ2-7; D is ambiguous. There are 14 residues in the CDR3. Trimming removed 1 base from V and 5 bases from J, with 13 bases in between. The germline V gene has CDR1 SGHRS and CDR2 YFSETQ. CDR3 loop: CASSLLGRKNEQYF. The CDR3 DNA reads TGCGCCAGCAGCTTGCTCGGACGAAAAAACGAGCAGTACTTC.

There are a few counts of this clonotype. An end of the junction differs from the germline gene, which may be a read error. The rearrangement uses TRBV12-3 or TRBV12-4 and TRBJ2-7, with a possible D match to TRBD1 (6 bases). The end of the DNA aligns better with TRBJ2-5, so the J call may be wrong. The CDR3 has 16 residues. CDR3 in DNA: TGTACCAGCAGCTTGTCGATTCCGGGACAACGTGGGACCCAGTACTTC. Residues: CTSSLSIPGQRGTQYF.

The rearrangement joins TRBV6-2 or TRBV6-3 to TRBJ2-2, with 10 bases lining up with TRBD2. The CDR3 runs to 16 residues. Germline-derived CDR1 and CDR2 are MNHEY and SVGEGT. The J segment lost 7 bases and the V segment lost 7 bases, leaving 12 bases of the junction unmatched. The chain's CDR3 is CASTSIAGGGYGELFF. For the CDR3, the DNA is TGTGCCAGCACCTCAATAGCGGGAGGAGGTTACGGGGAGCTGTTTTTT.

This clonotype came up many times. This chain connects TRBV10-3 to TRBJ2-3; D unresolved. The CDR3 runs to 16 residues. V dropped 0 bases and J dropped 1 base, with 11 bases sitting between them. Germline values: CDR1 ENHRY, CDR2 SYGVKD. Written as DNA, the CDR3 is TGTGCCATCAGTGAGTCTCCGGGCTTGGGCACAGATACGCAGTATTTT. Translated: CAISESPGLGTDTQYF.

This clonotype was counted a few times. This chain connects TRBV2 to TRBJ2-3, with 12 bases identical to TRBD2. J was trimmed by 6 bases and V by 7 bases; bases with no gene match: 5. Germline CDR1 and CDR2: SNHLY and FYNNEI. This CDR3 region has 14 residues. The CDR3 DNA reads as TGTGCCAGCATCGGACTAGCGGGACGGGATACGCAGTATTTT. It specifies CASIGLAGRDTQYF.

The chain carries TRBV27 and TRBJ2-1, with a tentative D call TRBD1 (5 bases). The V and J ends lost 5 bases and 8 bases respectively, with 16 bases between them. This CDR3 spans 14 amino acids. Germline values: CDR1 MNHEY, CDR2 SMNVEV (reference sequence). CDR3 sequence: CASSTQFRVDEQFF. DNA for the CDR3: TGTGCCAGCAGTACACAGTTCAGGGTAGATGAGCAGTTCTTC.

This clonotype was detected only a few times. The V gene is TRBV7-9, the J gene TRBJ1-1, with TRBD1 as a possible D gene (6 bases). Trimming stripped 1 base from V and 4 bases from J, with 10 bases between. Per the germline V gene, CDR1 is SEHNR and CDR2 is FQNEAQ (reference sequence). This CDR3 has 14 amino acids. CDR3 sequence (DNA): TGTGCCAGCAGCTTAGGGGGGGCAGTCACTGAAGCTTTCTTT. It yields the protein CASSLGGAVTEAFF.